This T cell receptor beta chain appears in the sequencing data of a study of shared clonotypes between healthy human individuals. Study findings and constraints: The genetic and exposure-history diversity represented was limited by few donors.

Free of recent acute infections or vaccinations, the donors were healthy HIV-negative adults. CDR3 length: 15 residues. From germline, CDR1 is MDHEN and CDR2 SYDVKM. V was pared by 5 bases and J by 8 bases, with 18 bases between. The authors sequenced unsorted PBMC DNA on ten immunoSEQ deep assay plates. TCRdb keeps only in-frame clones here, not all; method: immunoSEQ multiplex PCR. The sample contains under 600,000 clones, approximately 79% of which appear only once. In the case of this clone: As yet, its antigen is unknown.

V gene TRBV28 combines with J gene TRBJ1-4; TRBD1 is a possible D gene (5 bases). The sequencing input was PBMCs. This clonotype was sampled from a woman between 40 and 55 years old in good health. Some clones in this sample may be carry-over from other donors' samples. The CDR3 spells CASSPFPLGREKLFF. As DNA, the CDR3 is TGTGCCAGCAGTCCCTTCCCCTTGGGACGCGAAAAACTGTTTTTT.